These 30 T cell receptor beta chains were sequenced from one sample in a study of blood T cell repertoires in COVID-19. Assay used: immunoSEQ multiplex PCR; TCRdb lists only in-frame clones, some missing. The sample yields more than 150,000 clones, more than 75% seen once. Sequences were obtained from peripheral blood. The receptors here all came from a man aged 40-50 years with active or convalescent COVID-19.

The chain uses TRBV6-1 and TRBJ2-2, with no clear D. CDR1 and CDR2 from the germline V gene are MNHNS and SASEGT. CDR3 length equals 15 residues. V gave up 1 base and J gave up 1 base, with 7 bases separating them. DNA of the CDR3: TGTGCCAGCAGTGAAGGGGCCGTGAACACCGGGGAGCTGTTTTTT. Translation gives CASSEGAVNTGELFF.

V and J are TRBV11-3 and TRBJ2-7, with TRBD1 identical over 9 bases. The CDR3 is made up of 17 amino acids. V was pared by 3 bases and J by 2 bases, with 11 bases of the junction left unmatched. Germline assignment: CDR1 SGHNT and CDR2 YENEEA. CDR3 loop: CASSLGGTGTLAYEQYF. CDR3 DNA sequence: TGTGCCAGCAGCTTGGGGGGGACAGGGACTTTGGCCTACGAGCAGTACTTC. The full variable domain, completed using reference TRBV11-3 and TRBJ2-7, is EAGVVQSPRYKIIEKKQPVAFWCNPISGHNTLYWYLQNLGQGPELLIRYENEEAVDDSQLPKDRFSAERLKGVDSTLKIQPAELGDSAVYLCASSLGGTGTLAYEQYFGPGTRLTVT.

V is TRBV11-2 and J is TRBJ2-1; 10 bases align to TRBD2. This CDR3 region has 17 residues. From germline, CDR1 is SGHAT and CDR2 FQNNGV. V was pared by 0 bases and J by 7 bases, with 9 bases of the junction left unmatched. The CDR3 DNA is TGTGCCAGCAGCTTAGAAAGGACTAGCGGTGCCGTTAATGAGCAGTTCTTC. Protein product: CASSLERTSGAVNEQFF.

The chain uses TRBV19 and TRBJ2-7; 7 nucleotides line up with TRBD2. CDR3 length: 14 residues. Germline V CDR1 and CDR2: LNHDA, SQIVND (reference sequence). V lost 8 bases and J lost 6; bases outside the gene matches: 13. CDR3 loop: CASSTSVGAFEQYF. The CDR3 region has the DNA TGTGCCAGTTCCACTAGCGTCGGGGCTTTCGAGCAGTACTTC.

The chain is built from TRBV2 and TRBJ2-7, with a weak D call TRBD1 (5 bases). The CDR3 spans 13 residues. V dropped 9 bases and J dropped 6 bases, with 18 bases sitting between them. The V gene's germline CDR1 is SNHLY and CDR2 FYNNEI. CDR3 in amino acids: CARKTDATSEQYF. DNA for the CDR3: TGTGCCAGGAAGACAGACGCAACCTCCGAGCAGTACTTC. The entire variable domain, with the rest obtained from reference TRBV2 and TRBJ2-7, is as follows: EPEVTQTPSHQVTQMGQEVILRCVPISNHLYFYWYRQILGQKVEFLVSFYNNEISEKSEIFDDQFSVERPDGSNFTLKIRSTKLEDSAMYFCARKTDATSEQYFGPGTRLTVT.

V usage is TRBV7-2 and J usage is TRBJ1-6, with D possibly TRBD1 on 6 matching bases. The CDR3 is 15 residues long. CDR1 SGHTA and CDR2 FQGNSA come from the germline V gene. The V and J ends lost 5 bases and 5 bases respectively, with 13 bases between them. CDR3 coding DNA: TGTGCCAGCAGCAATCCCGGGACAAATAATTCACCCCTCCACTTT. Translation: CASSNPGTNNSPLHF.

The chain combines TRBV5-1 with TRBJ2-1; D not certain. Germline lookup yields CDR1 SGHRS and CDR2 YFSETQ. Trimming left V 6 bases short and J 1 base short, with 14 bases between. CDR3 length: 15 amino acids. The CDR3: CASNSSPESYNEQFF. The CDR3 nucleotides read TGCGCCAGCAACTCGTCTCCCGAGTCCTACAATGAGCAGTTCTTC.

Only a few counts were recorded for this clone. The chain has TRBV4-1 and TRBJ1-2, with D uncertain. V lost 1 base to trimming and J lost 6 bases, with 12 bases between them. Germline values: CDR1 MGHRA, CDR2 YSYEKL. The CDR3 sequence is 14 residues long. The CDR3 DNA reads TGCGCCAGCAGCCAAGTTGCGTCGCGGGATGGCTACACCTTC. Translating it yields CASSQVASRDGYTF.

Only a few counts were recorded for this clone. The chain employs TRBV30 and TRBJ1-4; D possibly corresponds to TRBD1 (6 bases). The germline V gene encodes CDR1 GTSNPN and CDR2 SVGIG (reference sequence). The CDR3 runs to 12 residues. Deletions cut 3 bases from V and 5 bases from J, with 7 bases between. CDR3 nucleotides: TGTGCCTGGAGGCAGGGGAATGAAAAACTGTTTTTT. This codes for CAWRQGNEKLFF.

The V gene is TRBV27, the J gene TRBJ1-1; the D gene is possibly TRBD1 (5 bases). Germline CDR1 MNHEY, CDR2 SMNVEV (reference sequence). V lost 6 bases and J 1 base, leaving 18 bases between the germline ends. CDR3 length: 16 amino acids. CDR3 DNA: TGTGCCAGCAGCTGGGGGGGGAGCAGGACGAACACTGAAGCTTTCTTT. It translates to CASSWGGSRTNTEAFF.

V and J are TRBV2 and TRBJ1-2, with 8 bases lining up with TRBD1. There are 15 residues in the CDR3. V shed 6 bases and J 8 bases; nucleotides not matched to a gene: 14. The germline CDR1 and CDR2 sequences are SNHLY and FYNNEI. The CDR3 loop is CASSLGTGTGEGYTF. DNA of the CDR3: TGTGCCAGCAGCTTGGGTACCGGGACAGGTGAAGGCTACACCTTC.

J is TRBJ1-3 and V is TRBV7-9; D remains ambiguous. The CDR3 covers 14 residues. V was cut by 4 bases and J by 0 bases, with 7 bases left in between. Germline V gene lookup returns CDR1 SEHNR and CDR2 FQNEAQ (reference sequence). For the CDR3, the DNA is TGTGCCAGCAGCTCCGCGGTCTCTGGAAACACCATATATTTT. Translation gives CASSSAVSGNTIYF. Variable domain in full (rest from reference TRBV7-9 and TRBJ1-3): DTGVSQNPRHKITKRGQNVTFRCDPISEHNRLYWYRQTLGQGPEFLTYFQNEAQLEKSRLLSDRFSAERPKGSFSTLEIQRTEQGDSAMYLCASSSAVSGNTIYFGEGSWLTVV.

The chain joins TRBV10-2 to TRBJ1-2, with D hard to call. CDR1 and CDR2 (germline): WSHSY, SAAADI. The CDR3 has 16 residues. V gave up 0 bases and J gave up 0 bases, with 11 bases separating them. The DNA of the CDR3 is TGCGCCAGCAGTGAGTCTGGCGGCTTCTCTAACTATGGCTACACCTTC. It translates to CASSESGGFSNYGYTF.

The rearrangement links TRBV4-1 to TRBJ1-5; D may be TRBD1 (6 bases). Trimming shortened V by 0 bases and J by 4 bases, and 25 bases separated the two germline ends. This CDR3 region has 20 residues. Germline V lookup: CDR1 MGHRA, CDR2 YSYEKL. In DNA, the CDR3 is TGCGCCAGCAGCCAAGATTCCCGGCAGGGGTCAGTCGCAGCGAATCAGCCCCAGCATTTT. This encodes CASSQDSRQGSVAANQPQHF.

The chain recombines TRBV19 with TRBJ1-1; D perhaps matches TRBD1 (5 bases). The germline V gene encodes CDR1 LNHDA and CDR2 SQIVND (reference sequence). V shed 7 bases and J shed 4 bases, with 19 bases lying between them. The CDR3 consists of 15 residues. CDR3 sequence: CASKGRGNSPTEAFF. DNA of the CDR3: TGTGCCAGTAAGGGACGGGGGAACAGTCCCACTGAAGCTTTCTTT. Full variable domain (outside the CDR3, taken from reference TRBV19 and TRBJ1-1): DGGITQSPKYLFRKEGQNVTLSCEQNLNHDAMYWYRQDPGQGLRLIYYSQIVNDFQKGDIAEGYSVSREKKESFPLTVTSAQKNPTAFYLCASKGRGNSPTEAFFGQGTRLTVV.

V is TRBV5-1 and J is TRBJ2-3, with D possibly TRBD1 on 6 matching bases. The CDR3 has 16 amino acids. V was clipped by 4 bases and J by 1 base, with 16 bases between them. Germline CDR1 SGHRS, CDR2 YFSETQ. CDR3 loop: CASSPRPSGGTDTQYF. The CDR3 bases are TGCGCCAGCAGCCCCAGACCTTCAGGGGGCACAGATACGCAGTATTTT. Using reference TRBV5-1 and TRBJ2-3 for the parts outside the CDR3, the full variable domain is KAGVTQTPRYLIKTRGQQVTLSCSPISGHRSVSWYQQTPGQGLQFLFEYFSETQRNKGNFPGRFSGRQFSNSRSEMNVSTLELGDSALYLCASSPRPSGGTDTQYFGPGTRLTVL.

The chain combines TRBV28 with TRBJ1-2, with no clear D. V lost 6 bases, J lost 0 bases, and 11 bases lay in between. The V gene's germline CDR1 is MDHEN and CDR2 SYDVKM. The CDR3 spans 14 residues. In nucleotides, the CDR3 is TGTGCCAGCAGAGTGGTGGGAGCTAACTATGGCTACACCTTC. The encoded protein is CASRVVGANYGYTF.

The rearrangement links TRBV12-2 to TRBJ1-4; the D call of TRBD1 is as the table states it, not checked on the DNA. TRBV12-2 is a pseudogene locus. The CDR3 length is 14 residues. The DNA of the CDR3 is TGTGCAAGTCGCCCCGACAGGCCTAATGAAAAACTGTTTTTT. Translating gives CASRPDRPNEKLFF.

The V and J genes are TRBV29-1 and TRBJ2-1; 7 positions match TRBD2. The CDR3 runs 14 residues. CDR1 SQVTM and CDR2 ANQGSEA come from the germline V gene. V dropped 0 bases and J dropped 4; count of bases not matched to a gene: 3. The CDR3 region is CSVEDQRGYNEQFF. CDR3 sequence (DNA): TGCAGCGTTGAAGATCAGCGGGGATACAATGAGCAGTTCTTC.

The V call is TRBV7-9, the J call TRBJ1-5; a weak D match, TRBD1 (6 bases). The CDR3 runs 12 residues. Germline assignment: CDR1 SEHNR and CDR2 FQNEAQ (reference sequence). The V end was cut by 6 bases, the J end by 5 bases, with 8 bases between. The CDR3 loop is CASRKGDQPQHF. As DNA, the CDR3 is TGTGCCAGCAGAAAGGGGGATCAGCCCCAGCATTTT.

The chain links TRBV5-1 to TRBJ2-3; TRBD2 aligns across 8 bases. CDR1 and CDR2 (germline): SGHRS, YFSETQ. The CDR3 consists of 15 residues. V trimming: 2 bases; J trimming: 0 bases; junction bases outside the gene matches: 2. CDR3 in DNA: TGCGCCAGCAGCTTCGGCGGGGGGAGCACAGATACGCAGTATTTT. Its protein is CASSFGGGSTDTQYF.

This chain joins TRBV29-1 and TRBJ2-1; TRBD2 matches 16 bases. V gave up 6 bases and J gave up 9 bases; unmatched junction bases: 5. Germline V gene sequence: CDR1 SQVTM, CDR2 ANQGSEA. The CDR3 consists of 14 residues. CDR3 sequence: CSVGTSGGAVEQFF. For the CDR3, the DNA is TGCAGCGTCGGGACTAGCGGGGGGGCTGTTGAGCAGTTCTTC.

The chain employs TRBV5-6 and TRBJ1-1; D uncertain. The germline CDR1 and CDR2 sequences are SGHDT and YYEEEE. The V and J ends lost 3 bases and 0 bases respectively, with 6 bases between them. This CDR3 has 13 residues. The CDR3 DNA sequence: TGTGCCAGCAGCTGGGCCGTGAACACTGAAGCTTTCTTT. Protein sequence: CASSWAVNTEAFF.

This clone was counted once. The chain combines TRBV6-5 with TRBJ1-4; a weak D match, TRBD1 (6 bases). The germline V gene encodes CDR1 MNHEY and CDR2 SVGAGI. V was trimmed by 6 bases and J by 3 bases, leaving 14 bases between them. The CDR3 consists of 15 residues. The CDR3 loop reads CASRETGGPNEKLFF. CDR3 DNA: TGTGCCAGCAGAGAGACCGGGGGGCCTAATGAAAAACTGTTTTTT.

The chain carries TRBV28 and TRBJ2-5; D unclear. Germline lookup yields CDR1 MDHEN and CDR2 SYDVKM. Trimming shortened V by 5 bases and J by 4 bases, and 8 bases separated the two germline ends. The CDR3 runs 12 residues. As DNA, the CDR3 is TGTGCCAGCAGTACACGCCGAGAGACCCAGTACTTC. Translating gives CASSTRRETQYF. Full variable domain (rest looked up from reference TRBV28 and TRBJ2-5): DVKVTQSSRYLVKRTGEKVFLECVQDMDHENMFWYRQDPGLGLRLIYFSYDVKMKEKGDIPEGYSVSREKKERFSLILESASTNQTSMYLCASSTRRETQYFGPGTRLLVL.

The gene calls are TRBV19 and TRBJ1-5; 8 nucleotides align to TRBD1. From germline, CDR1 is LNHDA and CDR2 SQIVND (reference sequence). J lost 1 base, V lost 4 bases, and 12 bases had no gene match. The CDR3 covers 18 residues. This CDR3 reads CASSNGDRRARSNQPQHF. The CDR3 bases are TGTGCCAGTAGTAATGGGGACAGGAGGGCTCGAAGCAATCAGCCCCAGCATTTT.

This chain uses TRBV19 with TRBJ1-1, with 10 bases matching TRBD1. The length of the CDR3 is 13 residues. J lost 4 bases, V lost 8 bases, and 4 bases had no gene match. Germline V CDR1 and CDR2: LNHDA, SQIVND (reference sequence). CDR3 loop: CASGQGGRTEAFF. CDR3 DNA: TGTGCCAGTGGACAGGGGGGTCGCACTGAAGCTTTCTTT.

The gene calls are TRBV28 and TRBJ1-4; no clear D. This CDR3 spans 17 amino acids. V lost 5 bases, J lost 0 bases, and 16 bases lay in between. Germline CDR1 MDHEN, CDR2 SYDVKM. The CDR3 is CASSPRRGSATNEKLFF. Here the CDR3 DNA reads TGTGCCAGCAGTCCTCGGAGAGGCTCTGCAACTAATGAAAAACTGTTTTTT.

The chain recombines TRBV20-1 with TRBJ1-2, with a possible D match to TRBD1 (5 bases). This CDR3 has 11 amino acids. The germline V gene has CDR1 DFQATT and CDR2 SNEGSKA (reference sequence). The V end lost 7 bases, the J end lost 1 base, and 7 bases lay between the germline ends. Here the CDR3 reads CSVGHNYGYTF. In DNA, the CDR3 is TGCAGTGTGGGGCATAACTATGGCTACACCTTC.

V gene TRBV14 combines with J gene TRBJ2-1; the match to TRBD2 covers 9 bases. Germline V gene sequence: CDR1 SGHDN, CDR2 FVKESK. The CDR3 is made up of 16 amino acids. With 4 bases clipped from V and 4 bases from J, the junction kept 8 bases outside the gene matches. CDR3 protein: CASSLWSGGTYNEQFF. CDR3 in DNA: TGTGCCAGCAGCCTTTGGAGCGGGGGGACTTACAATGAGCAGTTCTTC.